What follows are 19 T cell receptor beta chains derived from one specimen sequenced in a study of human T cells and chemical hapten exposure. Described time point: pre-sensitization, week 0. Treatment defined: therapeutic diphenylcyclopropenone sensitization with weekly scalp DPC. TCRdb processed the RACE reads anew with MiXCR; each CDR3 protein has one entry. The sample comprises about 250,000 distinct CDR3 sequences, 7.7% of which are singletons, and around 1.2% rests with the top ten. Here the sequenced sample was whole blood, taken in connection with sensitization to the hapten diphenylcyclopropenone (DPC). The receptors stem from a man between 18 and 29 years old with alopecia areata. Some clones in this sample may be carry-over from other donors' samples.

This rearrangement joins TRBV7-9 to TRBJ1-4, with no clear D. Germline V gene data show CDR1 as SEHNR and CDR2 as FQNEAQ (reference sequence). The CDR3 runs to 11 residues. Between the trimmed V and J ends, which lost 5 bases and 8 bases, there was a span of 6 bases. The CDR3 DNA sequence: TGTGCCAGCAGCGCTCGGGAAAAACTGTTTTTT. It translates to CASSAREKLFF.

The chain links TRBV5-1 to TRBJ2-7; no clear D gene. Trimming left V 5 bases short and J 2 bases short, with 14 bases between. Germline V gives CDR1 SGHRS, CDR2 YFSETQ. The CDR3 runs to 14 residues. This chain's CDR3 is CASSSRLITYEQYF. CDR3 coding DNA: TGCGCCAGCAGTTCCCGACTGATTACCTACGAGCAGTACTTC.

This clonotype was observed a few times. The chain joins TRBV6-1 to TRBJ2-1; 9 bases fit TRBD1. V dropped 9 bases and J dropped 3; count of bases not matched to a gene: 9. The CDR3 consists of 15 residues. The germline V gene encodes CDR1 MNHNS and CDR2 SASEGT. The CDR3 loop is CASKQGAGYYNEQFF. The CDR3 DNA sequence: TGTGCCAGTAAACAGGGGGCAGGCTACTACAATGAGCAGTTCTTC.

In this sample, this clonotype turned up once. This chain connects TRBV15 to TRBJ2-7; D remains unclear. Germline-derived CDR1 and CDR2 are LNHNV and YYDKDF (reference sequence). V gave up 3 bases and J gave up 4 bases, with 7 bases separating them. The CDR3 runs 12 residues. DNA of the CDR3: TGTGCCACCAGCAGTGCGGAGTACGAGCAGTACTTC. Amino acids: CATSSAEYEQYF. Based on the CDR3 plus reference TRBV15 and TRBJ2-7, the full variable domain is DAMVIQNPRYQVTQFGKPVTLSCSQTLNHNVMYWYQQKSSQAPKLLFHYYDKDFNNEADTPDNFQSRRPNTSFCFLDIRSPGLGDTAMYLCATSSAEYEQYFGPGTRLTVT.

V is TRBV12-3 or TRBV12-4 and J is TRBJ2-2; 7 bases match TRBD1. Unmatched junction bases numbered 4, after V lost 4 bases and J lost 5 bases. The CDR3 loop spans 14 amino acids. CDR3 DNA: TGTGCCAGCAGTTGGCGACAGGGAACCGGGGAGCTGTTTTTT. It encodes CASSWRQGTGELFF.

The table lists this clonotype with many counts. This sequence joins TRBV9 and TRBJ1-1; possible D gene TRBD1, 5 bases. This CDR3 has 14 amino acids. Germline CDR1 is SGDLS and CDR2 is YYNGEE. V gave up 0 bases and J gave up 4 bases, with 10 bases separating them. The CDR3 reads CASSVDGGGTEAFF. In DNA form, the CDR3 reads TGTGCCAGCAGCGTAGATGGGGGGGGCACTGAAGCTTTCTTT.

The chain carries TRBV6-6 and TRBJ2-7, with a possible D match to TRBD1 (6 bases). The CDR3 sequence is 15 residues long. CDR1 MNHNY and CDR2 SVGAGI come from the germline V gene (reference sequence). Trimming cost V 0 bases and J 1 base, with 10 bases left between them. CDR3 coding DNA: TGTGCCAGCAGTTACTCGTACAGGGAATCCTACGAGCAGTACTTC. Its translation: CASSYSYRESYEQYF.

The chain recombines TRBV7-9 with TRBJ2-5, with a weak D call TRBD1 (6 bases). V was clipped by 6 bases and J by 2 bases, with 13 bases between them. CDR3 length equals 14 residues. Germline CDR1 reads SEHNR; CDR2 reads FQNEAQ (reference sequence). CDR3 sequence (DNA): TGTGCCAGCAGTTCGGACAGAAGTCAAGAGACCCAGTACTTC. As protein: CASSSDRSQETQYF. The full variable domain, rest sourced from reference TRBV7-9 and TRBJ2-5, is DTGVSQNPRHKITKRGQNVTFRCDPISEHNRLYWYRQTLGQGPEFLTYFQNEAQLEKSRLLSDRFSAERPKGSFSTLEIQRTEQGDSAMYLCASSSDRSQETQYFGPGTRLLVL.

J is TRBJ2-3 and V is TRBV10-3; no reliable D call. The CDR3 runs to 12 residues. Germline CDR1 is ENHRY and CDR2 is SYGVKD. Trimming shortened V by 7 bases and J by 2 bases, and 7 bases separated the two germline ends. CDR3 DNA sequence: TGTGCCATCAATGGTCCCACAGATACGCAGTATTTT. It specifies CAINGPTDTQYF.

This clonotype was recorded at least ten times. The rearrangement uses TRBV5-1 and TRBJ1-2; TRBD1 is a possible D gene (5 bases). Trimming removed 2 bases from V and 4 bases from J, with 9 bases in between. The CDR3 covers 13 residues. Germline V lookup: CDR1 SGHRS, CDR2 YFSETQ. CDR3: CASSLETAYGYTF. Here the CDR3 DNA reads TGCGCCAGCAGCTTAGAGACAGCCTATGGCTACACCTTC.

This clonotype has a count of ten or more. The rearrangement joins TRBV7-2 to TRBJ2-7, with D perhaps TRBD1 (6 bases). There are 13 residues in the CDR3. The V gene's germline CDR1 is SGHTA and CDR2 FQGNSA. V was shortened by 5 bases and J by 7 bases, with 15 bases between the two germline ends. CDR3 protein: CASSPTGSREQYF. The CDR3 nucleotides read TGTGCCAGCAGCCCGACAGGTAGTAGGGAGCAGTACTTC.

The sample holds a few counts of this clonotype. CDR3 region: CASSGIGTGVVMTEAFF. The DNA of the CDR3 is TGTGCCAGCAGTGGGATCGGGACGGGTGTGGTAATGACTGAAGCTTTCTTT. The chain combines TRBV6-1 with TRBJ1-1; D possibly corresponds to TRBD1 (5 bases). Germline V gene sequence: CDR1 MNHNS, CDR2 SASEGT. The CDR3 extends over 17 amino acids. V was shortened by 4 bases and J by 5 bases, with 23 bases between the two germline ends.

This clonotype was counted only a few times. V usage is TRBV7-9 and J usage is TRBJ1-1, with D perhaps matching TRBD1 (6 bases). V lost 0 bases to trimming and J lost 0 bases, with 11 bases between them. Germline-derived CDR1 and CDR2 are SEHNR and FQNEAQ (reference sequence). The CDR3 loop spans 16 amino acids. This chain's CDR3 is CASSLASGQLNTEAFF. CDR3 DNA: TGTGCCAGCAGCTTAGCAAGTGGACAGTTGAACACTGAAGCTTTCTTT.

There are many counts of this clonotype. J is TRBJ2-6 and V is TRBV6-2 or TRBV6-3; D is perhaps TRBD2 (5 bases). V lost 8 bases and J lost 1, with 9 bases in between. Germline V gives CDR1 MNHEY, CDR2 SVGEGT. This CDR3 comprises 14 residues. As DNA, the CDR3 is TGTGCCAGCCGGACGGGGTCTGGGGCCAACGTCCTGACTTTC. Its translation is CASRTGSGANVLTF.

This clonotype was counted only a few times. The rearrangement joins TRBV5-1 to TRBJ2-3; tentative D call: TRBD1 (5 bases). Germline loops: CDR1 SGHRS, CDR2 YFSETQ. V was trimmed by 2 bases and J by 0 bases, leaving 10 bases between them. The length of the CDR3 is 15 residues. The DNA of the CDR3 is TGCGCCAGCAGCTTCTACAGGACAAGCACAGATACGCAGTATTTT. This gives the protein CASSFYRTSTDTQYF.

This clonotype was seen repeatedly, ten times or more. This chain uses TRBV28 with TRBJ1-2, with D possibly matching TRBD1 (6 bases). This CDR3 comprises 14 residues. Germline loops: CDR1 MDHEN, CDR2 SYDVKM. V gave up 6 bases and J gave up 4 bases, with 15 bases separating them. Here the CDR3 reads CASRVQGVGYGYTF. The DNA for the CDR3 is TGTGCCAGCAGAGTACAGGGAGTGGGCTATGGCTACACCTTC.

In its sample, this clonotype was seen many times. This rearrangement joins TRBV7-3 to TRBJ2-6; D is possibly TRBD2 (6 bases). This CDR3 has 15 amino acids. The germline V gene encodes CDR1 SGHTA and CDR2 FQGTGA. Trimming stripped 3 bases from V and 0 bases from J, with 6 bases between. The CDR3 bases are TGTGCCAGCAGCTTCGGGGGCTCTGGGGCCAACGTCCTGACTTTC. This sequence encodes CASSFGGSGANVLTF.

This chain uses TRBV6-1 with TRBJ1-5; 11 bases are a match to TRBD1. The CDR3 loop spans 14 amino acids. Germline V lookup: CDR1 MNHNS, CDR2 SASEGT. With 6 bases clipped from V and 7 bases from J, the junction kept 5 bases outside the gene matches. Here the CDR3 DNA reads TGTGCCAGCAGCCCGGACAGGGGGCGGCAGCCCCAGCATTTT. Its translation is CASSPDRGRQPQHF.

The chain combines TRBV5-1 with TRBJ2-1, with a tentative D call TRBD1 (5 bases). Germline lookup yields CDR1 SGHRS and CDR2 YFSETQ. This CDR3 has 16 residues. V gave up 4 bases and J gave up 13 bases, with 27 bases separating them. For the CDR3, the DNA is TGCGCCAGCAGCGACAGACAGCCCGGCTCTAAGAGACACCAGTTCTTC. Its translation: CASSDRQPGSKRHQFF.